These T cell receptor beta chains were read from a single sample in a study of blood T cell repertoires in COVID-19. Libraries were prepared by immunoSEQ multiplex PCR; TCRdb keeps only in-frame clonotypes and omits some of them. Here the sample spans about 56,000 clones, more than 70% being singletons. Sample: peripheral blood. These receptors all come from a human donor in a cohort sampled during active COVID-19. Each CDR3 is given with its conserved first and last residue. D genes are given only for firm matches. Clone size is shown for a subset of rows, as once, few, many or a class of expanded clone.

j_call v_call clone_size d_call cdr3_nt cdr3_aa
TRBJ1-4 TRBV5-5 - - TGTGCCAGCAGCTTAGGACACTCAGGCGAAAAACTGTTTTTT CASSLGHSGEKLFF
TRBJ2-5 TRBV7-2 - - TGTGCCAGCAGCCAGCACAGGGACTACGGGGAGACCCAGTACTTC CASSQHRDYGETQYF
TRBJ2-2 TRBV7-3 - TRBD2 TGTGCCAGCAGCCCAATGGGACTAGCGGGGGCCACCGGGGAGCTGTTTTTT CASSPMGLAGATGELFF
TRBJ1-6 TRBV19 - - TGTGCCAGTGCGAGGGCTCACGAGGATTCACCCCTCCACTTT CASARAHEDSPLHF
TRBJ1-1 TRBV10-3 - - TGTGCCATCAGACTACAGGGAAGGAACACTGAAGCTTTCTTT CAIRLQGRNTEAFF
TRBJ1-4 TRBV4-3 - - TGCGCCAGCAGCCCGCGACAGACTCATGAAAAACTGTTTTTT CASSPRQTHEKLFF
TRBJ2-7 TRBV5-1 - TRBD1 TGCGCCAGCAGACGAACAGGGGATTCCTACGAGCAGTACTTC CASRRTGDSYEQYF
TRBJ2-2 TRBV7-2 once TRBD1 TGTGCCAGCAGCGTATGGCCAAGGGGGCGAAGCGGGGAGCTGTTTTTT CASSVWPRGRSGELFF
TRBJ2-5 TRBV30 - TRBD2 TGTGCCTGGACCCGGGGGGGCCTCGAGACCCAGTACTTC CAWTRGGLETQYF
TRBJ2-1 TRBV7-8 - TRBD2 TGTGCCAGCAGCAGACTAGCGGGGTTCAATGAGCAGTTCTTC CASSRLAGFNEQFF
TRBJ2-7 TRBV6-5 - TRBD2 TGTGCCAGCAGGTCTAGCGGGGGGGCCGGTGAGCAGTACTTC CASRSSGGAGEQYF
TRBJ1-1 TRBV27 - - TGTGCCAGCAGTGTAGACAGAAACACTGAAGCTTTCTTT CASSVDRNTEAFF
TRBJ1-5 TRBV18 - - TGTGCCAGCTCAGAGCAGGACTCAAATCAGCCCCAGCATTTT CASSEQDSNQPQHF
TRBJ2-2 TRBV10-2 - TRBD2 TGCGCCAGCAGTGCTAGCGGGGACAAATACGGGGAGCTGTTTTTT CASSASGDKYGELFF
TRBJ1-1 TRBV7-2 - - TGTGCCAGCAGTTCTCAGGGCATGAACACTGAAGCTTTCTTT CASSSQGMNTEAFF
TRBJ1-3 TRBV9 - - TGTGCCAGCAGCTCGTCCGGCTCTGGAAACACCATATATTTT CASSSSGSGNTIYF
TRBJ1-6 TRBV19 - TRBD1 TGTGCCAGTAGTATCCGGGACAGGGGGCCCGATCGGCATTCACCCCTCCACTTT CASSIRDRGPDRHSPLHF
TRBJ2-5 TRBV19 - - TGTGCCAGTAGTAGAGGACAGACCACTCAAGAGACCCAGTACTTC CASSRGQTTQETQYF
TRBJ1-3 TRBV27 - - TGTGCCAGCGGGAGAGCCTCTGGAAACACCATATATTTT CASGRASGNTIYF
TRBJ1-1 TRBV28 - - TGTGCCAGCAGTTTACCCTCGAACACTGAAGCTTTCTTT CASSLPSNTEAFF
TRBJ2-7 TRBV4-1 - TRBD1 TGCGCCAGCAGCCCGCAGGACAGGGACTACGAGCAGTACTTC CASSPQDRDYEQYF
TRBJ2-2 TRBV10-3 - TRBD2 TGTGCCATCAGTCCGGGACTAGCGGGACCGAACACCGGGGAGCTGTTTTTT CAISPGLAGPNTGELFF
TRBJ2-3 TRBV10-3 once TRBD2 TGTGCCATCAGTGACGCATCCCGGGCTAGCGGGGTGAGCACAGATACGCAGTATTTT CAISDASRASGVSTDTQYF
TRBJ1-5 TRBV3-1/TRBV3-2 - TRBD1 TGTGCCAGCAGCCAAGATGGCGACAGGGCCAATCAGCCCCAGCATTTT CASSQDGDRANQPQHF
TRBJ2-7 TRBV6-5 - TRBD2 TGTGCCAGCAGGCCGGGACTATACGAGCAGTACTTC CASRPGLYEQYF
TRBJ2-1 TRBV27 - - TGTGCCAGCAGTTTGGACAACTTAGCCTACAATGAGCAGTTCTTC CASSLDNLAYNEQFF
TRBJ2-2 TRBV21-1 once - TGTGCCAGCAGCCCTCTCTGTTGGGGGGGCAACACCGGGGAGCTGTTTTTT CASSPLCWGGNTGELFF
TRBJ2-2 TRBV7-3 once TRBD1 TGTGCCAGCAGCCTGCGACAGGGGGGAGGTAGCAACACCGGGGAGCTGTTTTTT CASSLRQGGGSNTGELFF
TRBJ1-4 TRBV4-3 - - TGCGCCAGCAGCCAAGATCTGGCAGGGAAAGCGGGTAATGAAAAACTGTTTTTT CASSQDLAGKAGNEKLFF
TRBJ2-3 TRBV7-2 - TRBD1 TGTGCCAGCAGCTCGCGGACAGGGATGACAAGCACAGATACGCAGTATTTT CASSSRTGMTSTDTQYF